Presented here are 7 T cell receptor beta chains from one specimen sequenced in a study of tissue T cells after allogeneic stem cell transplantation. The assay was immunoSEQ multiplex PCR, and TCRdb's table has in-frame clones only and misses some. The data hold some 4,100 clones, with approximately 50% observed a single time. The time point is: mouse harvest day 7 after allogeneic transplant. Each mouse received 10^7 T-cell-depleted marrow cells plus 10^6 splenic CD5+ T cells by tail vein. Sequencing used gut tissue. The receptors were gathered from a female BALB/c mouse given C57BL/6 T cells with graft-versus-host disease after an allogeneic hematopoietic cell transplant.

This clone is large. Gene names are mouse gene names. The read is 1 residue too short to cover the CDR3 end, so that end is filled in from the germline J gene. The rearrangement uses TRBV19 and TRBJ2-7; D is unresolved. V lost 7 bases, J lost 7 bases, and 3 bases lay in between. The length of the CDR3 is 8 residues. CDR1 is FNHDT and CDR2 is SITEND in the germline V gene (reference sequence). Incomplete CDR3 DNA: TGTGCCAGCGGAGAACAGTAC. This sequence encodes CASGEQY. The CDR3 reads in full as CASGEQYF.

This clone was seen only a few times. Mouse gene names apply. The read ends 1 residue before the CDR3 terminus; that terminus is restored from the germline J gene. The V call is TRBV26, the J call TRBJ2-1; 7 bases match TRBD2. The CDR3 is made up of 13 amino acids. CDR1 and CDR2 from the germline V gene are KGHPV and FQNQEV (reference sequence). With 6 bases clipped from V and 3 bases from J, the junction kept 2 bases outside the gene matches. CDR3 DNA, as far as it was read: TGTGCCAGCAGGACTGGGAGCTATGCTGAGCAGTTC. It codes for CASRTGSYAEQF. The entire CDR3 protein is CASRTGSYAEQFF.

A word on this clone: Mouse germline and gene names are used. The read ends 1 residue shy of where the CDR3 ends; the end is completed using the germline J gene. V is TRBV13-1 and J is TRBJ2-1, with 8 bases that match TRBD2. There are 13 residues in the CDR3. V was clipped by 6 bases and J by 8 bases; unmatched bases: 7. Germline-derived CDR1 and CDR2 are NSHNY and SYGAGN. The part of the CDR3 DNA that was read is TGTGCCAGCACGGCTGGGGGGACGACTGAGCAGTTC. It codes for CASTAGGTTEQF. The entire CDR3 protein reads CASTAGGTTEQFF.

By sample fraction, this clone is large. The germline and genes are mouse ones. CDR3 in amino acids: CASSHGQYEQYF. CDR3 bases read: TGTGCCAGCAGTCATGGACAATATGAACAGTAC. The rearrangement uses TRBV15 and TRBJ2-7, with D possibly being TRBD1 (5 bases). The read comes to an end 1 residue before the CDR3 does, leaving the germline J gene to fill in the end. Germline assignment: CDR1 SGHND and CDR2 FRSKSL. This CDR3 comprises 12 residues. The ends were cut back, 5 bases at V and 4 bases at J, with 9 bases in the middle.

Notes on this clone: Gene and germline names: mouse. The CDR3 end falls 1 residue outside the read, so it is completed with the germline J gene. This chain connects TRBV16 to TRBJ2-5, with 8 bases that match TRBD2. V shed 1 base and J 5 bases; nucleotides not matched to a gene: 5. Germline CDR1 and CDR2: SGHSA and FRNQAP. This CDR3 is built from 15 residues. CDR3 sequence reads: CASSLGAGGLDTQYF. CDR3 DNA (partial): TGTGCAAGCAGCTTAGGGGCTGGGGGGCTAGACACCCAGTAC.

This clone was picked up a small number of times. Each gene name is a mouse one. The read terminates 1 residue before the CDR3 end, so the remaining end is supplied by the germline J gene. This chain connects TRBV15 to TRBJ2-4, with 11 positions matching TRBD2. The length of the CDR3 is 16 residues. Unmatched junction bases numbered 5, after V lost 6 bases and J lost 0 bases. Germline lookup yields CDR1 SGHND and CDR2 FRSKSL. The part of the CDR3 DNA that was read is TGTGCCAGCAGGTACTGGGGGGGCGCGAGTCAAAACACCTTGTAC. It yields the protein CASRYWGGASQNTLY. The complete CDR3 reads CASRYWGGASQNTLYF.

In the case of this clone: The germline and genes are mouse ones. CDR3 bases read: TGTGCCAGCAGTCTGTCGAGCATCTATGAACAGTAC. This translates into CASSLSSIYEQY. The CDR3 reads in full as CASSLSSIYEQYF. The V call is TRBV26, the J call TRBJ2-7; D is undetermined. The read comes to an end 1 residue before the CDR3 does, leaving the germline J gene to fill in the end. Trimming took off 0 bases at V and 3 bases at J, with 6 bases between the two ends. CDR1 is KGHPV, CDR2 FQNQEV, per germline (reference sequence). The CDR3 spans 13 residues.